This is a list of T cell receptor beta chains from one sample in a study of identical twins. TCRdb used MiXCR to reprocess the 5' RACE reads, holding one entry per CDR3 protein. The sample contains around 1.7 million distinct CDR3 sequences, more than 30% of which appear only once. Source material: cord blood. The source is a newborn girl in good health. CDR3s include the opening cysteine and the closing phenylalanine or tryptophan. The D gene is left open where the match is weak. Expanded clones get a size class; other rows say once, few or many, or leave the size out.

d_call: -; j_call: TRBJ2-7; v_call: TRBV30; clone_size: -; cdr3_nt: TGTGCCTGCCTCCGGGACCGAGGCCCTTACGAGCAGTACTTC; cdr3_aa: CACLRDRGPYEQYF
d_call: -; j_call: TRBJ2-4; v_call: TRBV2; clone_size: -; cdr3_nt: TGTGCCAGCAGTGAAGGCGGGGTAGCGGTAGCCAAAAACATTCAGTACTTC; cdr3_aa: CASSEGGVAVAKNIQYF
d_call: TRBD2; j_call: TRBJ2-2; v_call: TRBV4-1; clone_size: -; cdr3_nt: TGCGCCAGCAGCCAAGACCCTAGCGGGAGGGCCGGGGAGCTGTTTTTT; cdr3_aa: CASSQDPSGRAGELFF
d_call: -; j_call: TRBJ2-6; v_call: TRBV19; clone_size: -; cdr3_nt: TGTGCCAGTAGTATTTATAGGGCCAACGTCCTGACTTTC; cdr3_aa: CASSIYRANVLTF
d_call: TRBD1; j_call: TRBJ2-7; v_call: TRBV9; clone_size: few; cdr3_nt: TGTGCCAGCAGCTCAACGGGACAGGGGAGTAATGAGCAGTACTTC; cdr3_aa: CASSSTGQGSNEQYF
d_call: -; j_call: TRBJ2-4; v_call: TRBV12-3/TRBV12-4; clone_size: -; cdr3_nt: TGTGCCAGCAGCGACAGGACTTCCGGAAACTACTTC; cdr3_aa: CASSDRTSGNYF
d_call: -; j_call: TRBJ1-1; v_call: TRBV6-5; clone_size: -; cdr3_nt: TGTGCCAGCGCTTACGACGCCACGAACACTGAAGCTTTCTTT; cdr3_aa: CASAYDATNTEAFF
d_call: -; j_call: TRBJ2-7; v_call: TRBV20-1; clone_size: -; cdr3_nt: TGCAGTGCCCGACAGCCCTCCTACGAGCAGTACTTC; cdr3_aa: CSARQPSYEQYF
d_call: -; j_call: TRBJ2-5; v_call: TRBV4-1; clone_size: -; cdr3_nt: TGCGCCAGCAGCCAAGTAAGGGGAATAGGCAATGAGCAGTACTTC; cdr3_aa: CASSQVRGIGNEQYF
d_call: TRBD2; j_call: TRBJ2-3; v_call: TRBV20-1; clone_size: -; cdr3_nt: TGCAGTGCCGACGGACTAGCGGGAGTCGCAGATACGCAGTATTTT; cdr3_aa: CSADGLAGVADTQYF
d_call: TRBD1; j_call: TRBJ1-5; v_call: TRBV27; clone_size: -; cdr3_nt: TGTGCCAGCAGTGCCGGGACAGGGGAGCAGCCCCAGCATTTT; cdr3_aa: CASSAGTGEQPQHF
d_call: TRBD1; j_call: TRBJ1-2; v_call: TRBV27; clone_size: many; cdr3_nt: TGTGCCAGCAGTTGGGACAGGGCGTCCATCTATGGCTACACCTTC; cdr3_aa: CASSWDRASIYGYTF
d_call: TRBD1; j_call: TRBJ1-2; v_call: TRBV29-1; clone_size: -; cdr3_nt: TGCAGCGTTGCGGAGGACAGGCGCTATGGCTACACCTTC; cdr3_aa: CSVAEDRRYGYTF
d_call: TRBD1; j_call: TRBJ1-5; v_call: TRBV30; clone_size: -; cdr3_nt: TGTGCCGTACAGGGGCGGGCTCAGCCCCAGCATTTT; cdr3_aa: CAVQGRAQPQHF
d_call: TRBD1; j_call: TRBJ2-3; v_call: TRBV20-1; clone_size: many; cdr3_nt: TGCAGTGCTGGACAGGGCACAGATACGCAGTATTTT; cdr3_aa: CSAGQGTDTQYF
d_call: TRBD1; j_call: TRBJ2-5; v_call: TRBV20-1; clone_size: few; cdr3_nt: TGCAGTGCTGAACAGGGGGCGCGAAAGACCCAGTACTTC; cdr3_aa: CSAEQGARKTQYF
d_call: -; j_call: TRBJ1-5; v_call: TRBV20-1; clone_size: few; cdr3_nt: TGCAGTGCTGCCCAGGGAAGCGATCAGCCCCAGCATTTT; cdr3_aa: CSAAQGSDQPQHF
d_call: TRBD1; j_call: TRBJ1-2; v_call: TRBV29-1; clone_size: -; cdr3_nt: TGCAGCGTGGTCGGGACAGGGGATCACTATGGCTACACCTTC; cdr3_aa: CSVVGTGDHYGYTF
d_call: -; j_call: TRBJ1-2; v_call: TRBV4-1; clone_size: -; cdr3_nt: TGCGCCAGCAGCCAAGGAGACAGTAACTATGGCTACACCTTC; cdr3_aa: CASSQGDSNYGYTF
d_call: TRBD1; j_call: TRBJ1-1; v_call: TRBV18; clone_size: -; cdr3_nt: TGTGCCAGCTCACCACCGTCCACAGGGGTCACTGAAGCTTTCTTT; cdr3_aa: CASSPPSTGVTEAFF
d_call: -; j_call: TRBJ1-5; v_call: TRBV28; clone_size: -; cdr3_nt: TGCGCCGGGGGGGCACTTCAGCCCCAGCATTTT; cdr3_aa: CAGGALQPQHF
d_call: -; j_call: TRBJ1-4; v_call: TRBV18; clone_size: -; cdr3_nt: TGTGCCAGCTCGGTCGTCAGGGAGGCTGAAAAACTGTTTTTT; cdr3_aa: CASSVVREAEKLFF
d_call: -; j_call: TRBJ2-6; v_call: TRBV20-1; clone_size: few; cdr3_nt: TGCAGTGCCTCAAGAGGTCCCGTGGGGTCTGGGGCCAACGTCCTGACTTTC; cdr3_aa: CSASRGPVGSGANVLTF
d_call: -; j_call: TRBJ2-7; v_call: TRBV20-1; clone_size: -; cdr3_nt: TGCAGTGCTAGAGATCGGTGGAGACACAGCTCCTACGAGCAGTACTTC; cdr3_aa: CSARDRWRHSSYEQYF
d_call: -; j_call: TRBJ2-2; v_call: TRBV28; clone_size: few; cdr3_nt: TGTGCCAGCAGTTTTCTCCCCAAGAGGACCGGGGAGCTGTTTTTT; cdr3_aa: CASSFLPKRTGELFF
d_call: TRBD1; j_call: TRBJ1-4; v_call: TRBV20-1; clone_size: -; cdr3_nt: TGCAGTGCTCCGGACAGGGGGGTCGGAGAAAAACTGTTTTTT; cdr3_aa: CSAPDRGVGEKLFF
d_call: -; j_call: TRBJ2-3; v_call: TRBV7-6; clone_size: many; cdr3_nt: TGTGCCAGCAGCTTAGCCGTTACTAGCACAGATACGCAGTATTTT; cdr3_aa: CASSLAVTSTDTQYF
d_call: TRBD1; j_call: TRBJ2-1; v_call: TRBV27; clone_size: few; cdr3_nt: TGTGCCAGCAAAAACGACAGGGAAGGCTACAATGAGCAGTTCTTC; cdr3_aa: CASKNDREGYNEQFF
d_call: -; j_call: TRBJ1-4; v_call: TRBV2; clone_size: few; cdr3_nt: TGTGCCAGCATTCTATTCGAAAAACTGTTTTTT; cdr3_aa: CASILFEKLFF
d_call: TRBD1; j_call: TRBJ1-2; v_call: TRBV7-2; clone_size: -; cdr3_nt: TGTGCCAGCAGCCCTATAAGGACAGGGGATGGCTACACCTTC; cdr3_aa: CASSPIRTGDGYTF
d_call: -; j_call: TRBJ1-2; v_call: TRBV27; clone_size: -; cdr3_nt: TGTGCCAGCAGTTTATCCCGGGGGCAGTATGGCTACACCTTC; cdr3_aa: CASSLSRGQYGYTF
d_call: TRBD1; j_call: TRBJ2-7; v_call: TRBV20-1; clone_size: -; cdr3_nt: TGCAGTGCTAGAGATCTGAGACAGGGCTTCGAGCAGTACTTC; cdr3_aa: CSARDLRQGFEQYF
d_call: TRBD2; j_call: TRBJ2-1; v_call: TRBV5-1; clone_size: few; cdr3_nt: TGCGCCAGCAGCTTCCTAGCGGGGGGCCCACCCAATGAGCAGTTCTTC; cdr3_aa: CASSFLAGGPPNEQFF
d_call: TRBD2; j_call: TRBJ2-7; v_call: TRBV20-1; clone_size: -; cdr3_nt: TGCAGTGCTAGATTACGGCCTAGCGGGAGCGAGCAGTACTTC; cdr3_aa: CSARLRPSGSEQYF
d_call: -; j_call: TRBJ2-7; v_call: TRBV5-1; clone_size: few; cdr3_nt: TGCGCCAGCAGCTCGGGACCGATACGGCCATACGAGCAGTACTTC; cdr3_aa: CASSSGPIRPYEQYF
d_call: TRBD2; j_call: TRBJ2-3; v_call: TRBV13; clone_size: -; cdr3_nt: TGTGCCAGCAGCCCGTTAGCGGGGGGACACCCCCCAGATACGCAGTATTTT; cdr3_aa: CASSPLAGGHPPDTQYF
d_call: TRBD2; j_call: TRBJ2-7; v_call: TRBV10-3; clone_size: -; cdr3_nt: TGTGCCATCAGGGAACCTAGCGGGACCGAGCAGTACTTC; cdr3_aa: CAIREPSGTEQYF
d_call: TRBD1; j_call: TRBJ1-2; v_call: TRBV6-4; clone_size: -; cdr3_nt: TGTGCCAGCAGTGACTCTGGGACAGATTTTCGGAGTGGCTACACCTTC; cdr3_aa: CASSDSGTDFRSGYTF
d_call: TRBD2; j_call: TRBJ2-5; v_call: TRBV6-5; clone_size: -; cdr3_nt: TGTGCCAGCAGTTACTCGATCTCCGGACTAGCCTCAGAGACCCAGTACTTC; cdr3_aa: CASSYSISGLASETQYF
d_call: TRBD1; j_call: TRBJ2-5; v_call: TRBV12-5; clone_size: many; cdr3_nt: TGTGCTAGTGGTTTCGGATTACAGGGGGCAATAGAGACCCAGTACTTC; cdr3_aa: CASGFGLQGAIETQYF
d_call: -; j_call: TRBJ2-7; v_call: TRBV3-1; clone_size: -; cdr3_nt: TGTGCCAGCAGCAGGGACATGACCTACGAGCAGTACTTC; cdr3_aa: CASSRDMTYEQYF
d_call: -; j_call: TRBJ2-5; v_call: TRBV5-4; clone_size: -; cdr3_nt: TGTGCCAGCAGCTTGGAGGCTTGGTCTTACCAACGAGAGACCCAGTACTTC; cdr3_aa: CASSLEAWSYQRETQYF
d_call: -; j_call: TRBJ2-3; v_call: TRBV21-1; clone_size: few; cdr3_nt: TGTGCCAGCAGCTGTCGTCCTTCTAGGGGGGCCGAAGATACGCAGTATTTT; cdr3_aa: CASSCRPSRGAEDTQYF
d_call: TRBD1; j_call: TRBJ1-2; v_call: TRBV12-3/TRBV12-4; clone_size: few; cdr3_nt: TGTGCCAGCAGTTTTAGGGACAGCTATGGCTACACCTTC; cdr3_aa: CASSFRDSYGYTF
d_call: TRBD2; j_call: TRBJ2-7; v_call: TRBV29-1; clone_size: many; cdr3_nt: TGCAGCGTTGTAGGGCTAGCGGGAGACGAGCAGTACTTC; cdr3_aa: CSVVGLAGDEQYF
d_call: TRBD1; j_call: TRBJ2-3; v_call: TRBV12-3/TRBV12-4; clone_size: few; cdr3_nt: TGTGCCAGCAGTTTAGCGCTGGGACAGACAGATACGCAGTATTTT; cdr3_aa: CASSLALGQTDTQYF
d_call: -; j_call: TRBJ1-4; v_call: TRBV28; clone_size: -; cdr3_nt: TGTGCCAGCAGGTTGGGGTGGTACGGTGGGAAACTGTTTTTT; cdr3_aa: CASRLGWYGGKLFF